These 23 T cell receptor beta chains came from one sample sequenced in a study of blood T cell repertoires in COVID-19. Only in-frame clones appear in the TCRdb table, and some are missing; sequencing was by immunoSEQ multiplex PCR. The table has 200,000 to 250,000 clones, around 80% seen once. Sequenced sample: peripheral blood. These TCRs come from a woman between 65 and 79 years old with acute or convalescent COVID-19.

The chain joins TRBV29-1 to TRBJ2-5, with TRBD2 identical over 9 bases. V trimming: 6 bases; J trimming: 4 bases; junction bases outside the gene matches: 12. Germline V gene lookup returns CDR1 SQVTM and CDR2 ANQGSEA. The CDR3 is 15 amino acids. CDR3 sequence (DNA): TGCAGCGTACATAGCGGGGGAATTGGGGGAGAGACCCAGTACTTC. Its translation: CSVHSGGIGGETQYF.

This clone was detected only a few times. CDR3 loop: CASSQDQGVGELFF. The CDR3 nucleotides are TGCGCCAGCAGCCAAGATCAAGGGGTCGGGGAGCTGTTTTTT. The chain joins TRBV4-1 to TRBJ2-2, with D perhaps matching TRBD1 (5 bases). The CDR3 length is 14 residues. The germline CDR1 and CDR2 sequences are MGHRA and YSYEKL. V lost 0 bases to trimming and J lost 7 bases, with 9 bases between them.

J is TRBJ1-2 and V is TRBV3-1 (or the pseudogene TRBV3-2); 8 bases align to TRBD1. CDR3 length: 15 amino acids. V was pared by 3 bases and J by 2 bases, with 5 bases of the junction left unmatched. Germline V gene sequence: CDR1 LGHDT, CDR2 YNNKEL (reference sequence). The chain's CDR3 is CASSHGQGRNYGYTF. CDR3 coding DNA: TGTGCCAGCAGCCATGGACAGGGACGGAACTATGGCTACACCTTC.

The chain links TRBV5-1 to TRBJ1-1; a weak D match, TRBD1 (5 bases). The germline V gene encodes CDR1 SGHRS and CDR2 YFSETQ. CDR3 length equals 14 residues. The V end lost 7 bases, the J end lost 1 base, and 14 bases lay between the germline ends. The CDR3 coding sequence is TGCGCCAGCGGCTCCTCCGGGGGGAACACTGAAGCTTTCTTT. Its translation is CASGSSGGNTEAFF.

The chain carries TRBV7-9 and TRBJ2-3; D ambiguous. V lost 5 bases and J 0 bases, leaving 9 bases between the germline ends. CDR1 and CDR2 from the germline V gene are SEHNR and FQNEAQ (reference sequence). CDR3 length equals 14 residues. The chain's CDR3 is CASSLGLSTDTQYF. CDR3 bases: TGTGCCAGCAGCCTGGGCCTTAGCACAGATACGCAGTATTTT.

The chain links TRBV12-3 or TRBV12-4 to TRBJ1-2; TRBD1 agrees at 8 bases. The CDR3 covers 12 residues. The V and J ends lost 6 bases and 8 bases, in that order; junction bases with no gene match: 5. The CDR3: CASRTGEVGYTF. The CDR3 DNA reads as TGTGCCAGCAGGACAGGGGAAGTGGGCTACACCTTC.

J is TRBJ1-6 and V is TRBV9, with D tentatively TRBD1 (6 bases). The CDR3 has 16 amino acids. Germline CDR1 SGDLS, CDR2 YYNGEE. Deletions cut 3 bases from V and 6 bases from J, with 16 bases between. The CDR3 spells CASSEDTTGFNSPLHF. CDR3 coding DNA: TGTGCCAGCAGCGAAGACACTACAGGGTTTAATTCACCCCTCCACTTT.

The chain combines TRBV4-2 with TRBJ2-2; 7 bases fit TRBD1. The germline CDR1 and CDR2 sequences are LGHNA and YNFKEQ. V lost 3 bases, J lost 2 bases, and 3 bases stayed unmatched. CDR3 length: 15 residues. CDR3 DNA sequence: TGTGCCAGCAGCCACACAGGGGCTAACACCGGGGAGCTGTTTTTT. Protein sequence: CASSHTGANTGELFF.

The chain recombines TRBV19 with TRBJ2-6, with TRBD1 identical over 12 bases. Germline CDR1 reads LNHDA; CDR2 reads SQIVND (reference sequence). With 7 bases clipped from V and 0 bases from J, the junction kept 7 bases outside the gene matches. This CDR3 contains 18 residues. The CDR3 DNA sequence: TGTGCCAGTAAAAAGGGACAGGGGGCACCCTCTGGGGCCAACGTCCTGACTTTC. It yields the protein CASKKGQGAPSGANVLTF. The variable domain in full, with the rest retrieved from reference TRBV19 and TRBJ2-6, is DGGITQSPKYLFRKEGQNVTLSCEQNLNHDAMYWYRQDPGQGLRLIYYSQIVNDFQKGDIAEGYSVSREKKESFPLTVTSAQKNPTAFYLCASKKGQGAPSGANVLTFGAGSRLTVL.

The chain carries TRBV11-3 and TRBJ2-1; D is unresolved. The CDR3 consists of 13 residues. Germline CDR1 is SGHNT and CDR2 is YENEEA. V was cut by 3 bases and J by 5 bases, with 8 bases left in between. The chain's CDR3 is CASSFYADNEQFF. The CDR3 DNA reads as TGTGCCAGCAGCTTCTACGCCGACAATGAGCAGTTCTTC.

On this clone itself: This same CDR3 is encoded by further DNA sequences in the sample. V usage is TRBV18 and J usage is TRBJ1-3; perhaps TRBD1 as D (5 bases). Per germline, CDR1 KGHSH and CDR2 LQKENI. This CDR3 contains 15 residues. V lost 3 bases and J 0 bases, leaving 9 bases between the germline ends. The CDR3 coding sequence is TGTGCCAGCTCACCCCAGGGAATCTCTGGAAACACCATATATTTT. It yields the protein CASSPQGISGNTIYF.

This sequence joins TRBV9 and TRBJ2-3; the match to TRBD2 covers 7 bases. The CDR3 length is 15 residues. Trimming removed 4 bases from V and 3 bases from J; junction bases left unmatched: 8. Germline V CDR1 and CDR2: SGDLS, YYNGEE. The CDR3 loop is CASSLGLERTDTQYF. The CDR3 bases are TGTGCCAGCAGCTTAGGACTAGAACGGACAGATACGCAGTATTTT.

The rearrangement uses TRBV7-2 and TRBJ2-5; D is unclear. Germline V lookup: CDR1 SGHTA, CDR2 FQGNSA. The CDR3 sequence is 11 residues long. Trimming took 4 bases from V and 3 from J, leaving 3 bases between them. The CDR3 DNA is TGTGCCAGCAGCTCGGAAGAGACCCAGTACTTC. This gives the protein CASSSEETQYF. The variable domain in full, completed from reference TRBV7-2 and TRBJ2-5, reads GAGVSQSPSNKVTEKGKDVELRCDPISGHTALYWYRQSLGQGLEFLIYFQGNSAPDKSGLPSDRFSAERTGGSVSTLTIQRTQQEDSAVYLCASSSEETQYFGPGTRLLVL.

The V and J genes are TRBV10-3 and TRBJ1-2; D unresolved. The ends were cut back, 8 bases at V and 0 bases at J, with 7 bases in the middle. Germline-derived CDR1 and CDR2 are ENHRY and SYGVKD. CDR3 size: 12 residues. The CDR3 sequence: CAIGEANYGYTF. The DNA of the CDR3 is TGTGCCATCGGGGAGGCTAACTATGGCTACACCTTC.

The rearrangement links TRBV27 to TRBJ2-1; a weak D match, TRBD2 (6 bases). V was clipped by 2 bases and J by 4 bases, with 9 bases between them. CDR3 length equals 14 residues. CDR1 is MNHEY, CDR2 SMNVEV, per germline (reference sequence). The CDR3 loop reads CASSLLANYNEQFF. For the CDR3, the DNA is TGTGCCAGCAGTTTACTAGCGAATTACAATGAGCAGTTCTTC.

This clone was seen only a few times. The V and J genes are TRBV3-1 (or the pseudogene TRBV3-2) and TRBJ2-3; TRBD2 is a possible D gene (6 bases). V was pared by 4 bases and J by 2 bases, with 13 bases between. The V gene's germline CDR1 is LGHDT and CDR2 YNNKEL (reference sequence). The CDR3 covers 15 residues. CDR3 nucleotide sequence: TGTGCCAGCAGCCCGACGGGACTTCCCACAGATACGCAGTATTTT. Translating gives CASSPTGLPTDTQYF.

The chain has TRBV10-3 and TRBJ2-7; 11 nucleotides match TRBD1. Germline trimming cut 0 bases from V and 7 bases from J; bases unmatched to any gene: 2. There are 14 residues in the CDR3. Germline values: CDR1 ENHRY, CDR2 SYGVKD. The CDR3 loop is CAISESGDRGEQYV. For the CDR3, the DNA is TGTGCCATCAGTGAGTCAGGGGACAGGGGGGAGCAGTACGTC.

The gene calls are TRBV7-2 and TRBJ1-5, with TRBD1 as a possible D gene (5 bases). The CDR3 consists of 14 residues. Germline CDR1 reads SGHTA; CDR2 reads FQGNSA. V lost 7 bases and J lost 7, with 17 bases in between. DNA of the CDR3: TGTGCCAGCACCTCGGGGGAGGGGAGGCAGCCCCAGCATTTT. It encodes CASTSGEGRQPQHF.

This rearrangement joins TRBV10-3 to TRBJ2-7, with TRBD2 identical over 9 bases. This CDR3 comprises 13 residues. Germline CDR1 ENHRY, CDR2 SYGVKD. With 10 bases clipped from V and 4 bases from J, the junction kept 8 bases outside the gene matches. The CDR3 DNA sequence: TGTGCCACCAGCGGCGGGGGGGCGTACGAGCAGTACTTC. This sequence encodes CATSGGGAYEQYF.

The chain joins TRBV18 to TRBJ2-2; D ambiguous. V was cut by 3 bases and J by 1 base, with 12 bases left in between. The length of the CDR3 is 16 residues. CDR1 KGHSH and CDR2 LQKENI come from the germline V gene. As DNA, the CDR3 is TGTGCCAGCTCACCGAAACCTACCGAGAACACCGGGGAGCTGTTTTTT. This encodes CASSPKPTENTGELFF.

The sample holds one count of this clone. The V and J genes are TRBV3-1 (or the pseudogene TRBV3-2) and TRBJ2-3, with TRBD2 matching 8 bases. The CDR3 has 17 amino acids. Germline CDR1 is LGHDT and CDR2 is YNNKEL (reference sequence). J was trimmed by 3 bases and V by 3 bases; bases with no gene match: 11. The CDR3 spells CASSHPPGLGETDTQYF. The DNA of the CDR3 is TGTGCCAGCAGCCACCCCCCGGGACTAGGGGAAACAGATACGCAGTATTTT.

The V and J genes are TRBV19 and TRBJ2-3; 7 bases fit TRBD1. This CDR3 contains 15 residues. Germline V gene sequence: CDR1 LNHDA, CDR2 SQIVND (reference sequence). V was clipped by 5 bases and J by 2 bases; unmatched bases: 7. Here the CDR3 reads CASSARQGYTDTQYF. CDR3 in DNA: TGTGCCAGTAGTGCCCGACAGGGATACACAGATACGCAGTATTTT.

This chain joins TRBV4-1 and TRBJ2-6; D possibly corresponds to TRBD1 (5 bases). The V gene lost 3 bases and the J gene lost 0 bases, with 9 bases spanning the gap. The germline CDR1 and CDR2 sequences are MGHRA and YSYEKL. The CDR3 is 16 residues long. The CDR3 sequence is CASSHPDSSGANVLTF. The CDR3 nucleotides are TGCGCCAGCAGCCATCCCGACAGCTCTGGGGCCAACGTCCTGACTTTC.